The 12 T cell receptor beta chains listed next were all sequenced from one sample in a study of graft-versus-host responses after intestinal transplantation. Only in-frame clones appear in the TCRdb table, and some are missing; sequencing was by immunoSEQ multiplex PCR. The sample consists of 50,000 to 80,000 clones, more than 85% of them appearing once. Their target antigens are unknown. Sequenced material: unstimulated CD8+ T cells sorted from spleen or lymph node cells, taken before transplant. These receptors originate from a human donor who was the organ donor for an intestinal transplant.

V and J are TRBV19 and TRBJ2-7; D possibly corresponds to TRBD2 (5 bases). Trimming took 5 bases from V and 2 from J, leaving 13 bases between them. The CDR3 runs 14 residues. CDR1 is LNHDA, CDR2 SQIVND, per germline (reference sequence). CDR3 bases: TGTGCCAGTAGTTGGCGGACTTCAGCCTACGAGCAGTACTTC. This codes for CASSWRTSAYEQYF.

V gene TRBV5-1 combines with J gene TRBJ2-5, with 11 bases identical to TRBD2. Germline CDR1 is SGHRS and CDR2 is YFSETQ. V lost 4 bases, J lost 3 bases, and 8 bases stayed unmatched. The CDR3 length is 16 residues. The CDR3 DNA reads as TGCGCCAGCAGCCCCGGACTAGCGGGCTTAAAAGAGACCCAGTACTTC. It is translated as CASSPGLAGLKETQYF.

The rearrangement uses TRBV7-9 and TRBJ2-7; the match to TRBD2 covers 9 bases. Germline V gives CDR1 SEHNR, CDR2 FQNEAQ (reference sequence). CDR3 size: 16 residues. V lost 7 bases and J lost 4; bases outside the gene matches: 14. The CDR3 here is CASIPGTSRTPYEQYF. CDR3 nucleotides: TGTGCCAGCATCCCGGGGACTAGCCGCACGCCATACGAGCAGTACTTC.

The chain carries TRBV27 and TRBJ2-7; 11 bases are a match to TRBD2. The junction had 7 bases not matched to a gene; V was cut back by 0 bases and J by 3 bases. CDR3 length: 17 residues. Germline lookup yields CDR1 MNHEY and CDR2 SMNVEV (reference sequence). The CDR3 here is CASSLSVPTSGIYEQYF. CDR3 in DNA: TGTGCCAGCAGTTTATCGGTCCCGACTAGCGGGATCTACGAGCAGTACTTC.

The chain has TRBV19 and TRBJ1-4; D might be TRBD1 (5 bases). The CDR3 length is 14 residues. V was clipped by 9 bases and J by 8 bases, with 19 bases between them. The germline V gene has CDR1 LNHDA and CDR2 SQIVND (reference sequence). DNA for the CDR3: TGTGCCAGCAAAACAGACGGCCCAGGGGAAAAACTGTTTTTT. It codes for CASKTDGPGEKLFF.

The V and J genes are TRBV5-1 and TRBJ1-2; 12 bases line up with TRBD1. CDR3 length equals 14 residues. Germline assignment: CDR1 SGHRS and CDR2 YFSETQ. V trimming: 6 bases; J trimming: 7 bases; junction bases outside the gene matches: 7. CDR3 nucleotides: TGCGCCAGCACGGGACAGGGGGCTAAGGGTGGCTACACCTTC. Its protein product is CASTGQGAKGGYTF.

The chain joins TRBV4-3 to TRBJ1-2, with D hard to call. CDR1 is LGHNA, CDR2 YSLEER, per germline. This CDR3 is built from 16 residues. V dropped 0 bases and J dropped 1 base, with 12 bases sitting between them. The CDR3 bases are TGCGCCAGCAGCCAAGATAGTAAAGGAGGTAACTATGGCTACACCTTC. Residues: CASSQDSKGGNYGYTF.

This clone turned up a few times. The chain uses TRBV6-6 and TRBJ2-1, with 9 bases fitting TRBD2. Germline loops: CDR1 MNHNY, CDR2 SVGAGI (reference sequence). Trimming removed 4 bases from V and 9 bases from J; junction bases left unmatched: 10. The CDR3 runs 15 residues. CDR3 in DNA: TGTGCCAGCAGTTCGGGACTAGCCACAAGTGGTGAGCAGTTCTTC. Its translation: CASSSGLATSGEQFF.

The gene calls are TRBV30 and TRBJ1-2; TRBD1 matches 7 bases. The CDR3 covers 13 residues. J gave up 4 bases and V 8 bases, and 10 bases lay outside the gene matches. Germline V gene lookup returns CDR1 GTSNPN and CDR2 SVGIG (reference sequence). The CDR3 DNA follows: TGTGCCAACCAGGGGGGTTCCCTCTATGGCTACACCTTC. The encoded protein is CANQGGSLYGYTF.

The chain couples TRBV19 to TRBJ2-4, with 8 bases matching TRBD2. The CDR3 has 16 amino acids. The V and J ends lost 7 bases and 6 bases, in that order; junction bases with no gene match: 14. CDR1 is LNHDA, CDR2 SQIVND, per germline (reference sequence). CDR3 coding DNA: TGTGCCAGTATGGGACCTAGCGGGTGGGGGGGAAACATTCAGTACTTC. This sequence encodes CASMGPSGWGGNIQYF.

The V and J genes are TRBV28 and TRBJ2-3, with 9 bases lining up with TRBD1. Germline CDR1 and CDR2: MDHEN and SYDVKM. The CDR3 has 15 amino acids. Trimming took 3 bases from V and 7 from J; bases not matched to a gene: 8. This chain's CDR3 is CASSLDGTGIHTQYF. CDR3 DNA sequence: TGTGCCAGCAGTTTGGATGGGACAGGGATCCATACGCAGTATTTT.

The CDR3 here is CASSQILAGATNEQFF. The CDR3 nucleotides are TGTGCCAGCAGCCAAATACTAGCGGGAGCGACGAATGAGCAGTTCTTC. The gene calls are TRBV27 and TRBJ2-1, with 11 bases identical to TRBD2. The CDR3 loop spans 16 amino acids. V lost 6 bases and J lost 7; bases outside the gene matches: 11. Germline CDR1 MNHEY, CDR2 SMNVEV (reference sequence).